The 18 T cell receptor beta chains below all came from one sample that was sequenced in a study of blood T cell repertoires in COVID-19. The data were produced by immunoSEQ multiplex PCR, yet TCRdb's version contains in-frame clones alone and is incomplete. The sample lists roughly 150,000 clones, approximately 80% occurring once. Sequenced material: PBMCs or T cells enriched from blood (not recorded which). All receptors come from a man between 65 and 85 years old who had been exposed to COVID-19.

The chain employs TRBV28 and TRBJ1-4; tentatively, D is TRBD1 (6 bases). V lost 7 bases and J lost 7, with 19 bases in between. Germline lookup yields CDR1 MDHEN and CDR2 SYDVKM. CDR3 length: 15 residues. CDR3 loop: CASTLGGAVSEKLFF. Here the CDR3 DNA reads TGTGCCAGCACCCTGGGGGGGGCAGTAAGTGAAAAACTGTTTTTT. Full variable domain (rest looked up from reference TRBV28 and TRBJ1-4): DVKVTQSSRYLVKRTGEKVFLECVQDMDHENMFWYRQDPGLGLRLIYFSYDVKMKEKGDIPEGYSVSREKKERFSLILESASTNQTSMYLCASTLGGAVSEKLFFGSGTQLSVL.

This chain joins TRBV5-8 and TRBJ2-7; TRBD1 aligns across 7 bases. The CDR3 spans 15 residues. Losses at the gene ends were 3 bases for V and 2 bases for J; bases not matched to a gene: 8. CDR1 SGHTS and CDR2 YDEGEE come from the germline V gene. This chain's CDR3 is CASSWGQRFTYEQYF. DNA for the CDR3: TGTGCCAGCAGCTGGGGACAGCGATTTACCTACGAGCAGTACTTC.

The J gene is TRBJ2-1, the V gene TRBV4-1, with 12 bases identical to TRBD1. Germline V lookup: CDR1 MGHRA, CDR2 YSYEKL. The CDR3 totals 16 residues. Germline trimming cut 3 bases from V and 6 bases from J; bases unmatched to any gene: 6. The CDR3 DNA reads TGCGCCAGCAGCCAGACCGGGACAGGGGGCCTCAATGAGCAGTTCTTC. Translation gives CASSQTGTGGLNEQFF.

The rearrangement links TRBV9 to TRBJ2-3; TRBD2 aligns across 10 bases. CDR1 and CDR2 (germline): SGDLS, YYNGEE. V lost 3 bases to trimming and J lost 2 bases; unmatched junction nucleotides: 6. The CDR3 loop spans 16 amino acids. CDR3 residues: CASSAVAGGITDTQYF. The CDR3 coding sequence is TGTGCCAGCAGCGCCGTAGCGGGGGGAATCACAGATACGCAGTATTTT.

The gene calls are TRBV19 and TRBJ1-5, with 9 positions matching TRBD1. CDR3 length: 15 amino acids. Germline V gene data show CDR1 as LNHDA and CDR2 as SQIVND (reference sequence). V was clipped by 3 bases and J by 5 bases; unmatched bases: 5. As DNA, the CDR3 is TGTGCCAGTAGTATCGACAGGGGGGGGTATCAGCCCCAGCATTTT. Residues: CASSIDRGGYQPQHF.

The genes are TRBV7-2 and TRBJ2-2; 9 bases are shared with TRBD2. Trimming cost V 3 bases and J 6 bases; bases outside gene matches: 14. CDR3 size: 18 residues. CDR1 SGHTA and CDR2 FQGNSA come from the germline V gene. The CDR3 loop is CASSFPCGLARGSGELFF. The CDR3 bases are TGTGCCAGCAGCTTCCCCTGTGGACTAGCGAGGGGGTCCGGGGAGCTGTTTTTT.

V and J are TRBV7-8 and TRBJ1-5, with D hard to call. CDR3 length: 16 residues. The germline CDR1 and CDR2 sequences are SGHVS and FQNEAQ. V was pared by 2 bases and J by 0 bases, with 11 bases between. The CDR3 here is CASSLLHSFSNQPQHF. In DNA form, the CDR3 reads TGTGCCAGCAGCTTATTACACAGTTTTAGCAATCAGCCCCAGCATTTT.

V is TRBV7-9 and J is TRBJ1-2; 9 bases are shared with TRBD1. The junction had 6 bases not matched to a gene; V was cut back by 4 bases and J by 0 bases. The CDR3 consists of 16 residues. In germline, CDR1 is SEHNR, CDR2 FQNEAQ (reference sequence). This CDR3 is CASSSTGGRANYGYTF. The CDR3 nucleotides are TGTGCCAGCAGCTCGACAGGGGGAAGAGCTAACTATGGCTACACCTTC.

Here the CDR3 reads CASSAGLAGGPMTQYF. CDR3 coding DNA: TGTGCCAGCAGCGCGGGACTAGCGGGAGGGCCTATGACGCAGTATTTT. This chain connects TRBV7-9 to TRBJ2-3; TRBD2 matches at 16 bases. The CDR3 has 16 residues. Germline CDR1 reads SEHNR; CDR2 reads FQNEAQ (reference sequence). The J segment lost 9 bases and the V segment lost 5 bases, leaving 8 bases of the junction unmatched.

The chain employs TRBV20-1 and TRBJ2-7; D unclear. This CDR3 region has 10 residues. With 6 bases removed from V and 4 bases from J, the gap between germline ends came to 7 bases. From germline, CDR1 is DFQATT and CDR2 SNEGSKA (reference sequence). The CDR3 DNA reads TGCAGTGCGATACTTTACGAGCAGTACTTC. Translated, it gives CSAILYEQYF.

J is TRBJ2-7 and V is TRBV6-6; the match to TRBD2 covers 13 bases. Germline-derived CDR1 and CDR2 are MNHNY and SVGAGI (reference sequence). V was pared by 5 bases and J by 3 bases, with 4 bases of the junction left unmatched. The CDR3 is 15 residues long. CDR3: CASSKRTSGSYEQYF. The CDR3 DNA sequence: TGTGCCAGCAGTAAACGGACTAGCGGGAGCTACGAGCAGTACTTC.

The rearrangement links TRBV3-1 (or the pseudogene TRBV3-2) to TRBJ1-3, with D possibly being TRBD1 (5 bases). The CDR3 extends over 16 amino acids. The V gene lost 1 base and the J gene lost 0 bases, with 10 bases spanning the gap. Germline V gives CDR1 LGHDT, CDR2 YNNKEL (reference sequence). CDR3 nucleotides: TGTGCCAGCAGCCAAGGGGGCGGGAGCTCTGGAAACACCATATATTTT. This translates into CASSQGGGSSGNTIYF.

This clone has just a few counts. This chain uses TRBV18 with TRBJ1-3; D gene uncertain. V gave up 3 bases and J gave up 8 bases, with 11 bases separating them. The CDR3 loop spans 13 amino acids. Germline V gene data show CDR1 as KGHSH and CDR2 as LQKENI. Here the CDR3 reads CASSPRNGDTIYF. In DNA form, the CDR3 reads TGTGCCAGCTCACCGCGCAACGGGGACACCATATATTTT. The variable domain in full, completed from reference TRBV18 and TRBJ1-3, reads NAGVMQNPRHLVRRRGQEARLRCSPMKGHSHVYWYRQLPEEGLKFMVYLQKENIIDESGMPKERFSAEFPKEGPSILRIQQVVRGDSAAYFCASSPRNGDTIYFGEGSWLTVV.

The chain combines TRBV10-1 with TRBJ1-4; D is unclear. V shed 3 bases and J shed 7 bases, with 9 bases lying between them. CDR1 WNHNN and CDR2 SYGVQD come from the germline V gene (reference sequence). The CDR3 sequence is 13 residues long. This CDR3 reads CASSEESREKLFF. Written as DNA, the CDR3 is TGCGCCAGCAGTGAAGAGTCCCGTGAAAAACTGTTTTTT.

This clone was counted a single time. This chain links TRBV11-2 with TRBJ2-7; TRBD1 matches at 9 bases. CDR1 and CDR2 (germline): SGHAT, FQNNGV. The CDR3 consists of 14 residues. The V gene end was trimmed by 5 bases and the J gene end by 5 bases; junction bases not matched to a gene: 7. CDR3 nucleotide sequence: TGTGCCAGCAGCAAGGACAGGGGTTCCAACGAGCAGTACTTC. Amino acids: CASSKDRGSNEQYF.

CDR3 nucleotides: TGTGCCAGCTCACTGGGGCCCCTTAGCAATCAGCCCCAGCATTTT. Protein sequence: CASSLGPLSNQPQHF. This chain connects TRBV18 to TRBJ1-5; a possible D gene is TRBD1 (5 bases). Germline assignment: CDR1 KGHSH and CDR2 LQKENI. With 4 bases removed from V and 0 bases from J, the gap between germline ends came to 10 bases. The CDR3 runs 15 residues.

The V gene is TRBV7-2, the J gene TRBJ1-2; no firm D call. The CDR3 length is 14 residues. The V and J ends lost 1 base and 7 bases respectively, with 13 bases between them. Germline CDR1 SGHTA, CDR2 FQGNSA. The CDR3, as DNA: TGTGCCAGCAGCTTAGGGGCCCTCCCTGGTGGCTACACCTTC. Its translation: CASSLGALPGGYTF.

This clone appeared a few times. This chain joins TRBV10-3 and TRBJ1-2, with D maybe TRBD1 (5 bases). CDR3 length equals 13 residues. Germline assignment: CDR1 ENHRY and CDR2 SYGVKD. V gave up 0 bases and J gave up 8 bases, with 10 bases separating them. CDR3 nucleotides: TGTGCCATCAGTGAGTCTTCAGGGAAGGGCTACACCTTC. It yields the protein CAISESSGKGYTF.